The 10 T cell receptor beta chains listed next were all sequenced from one sample in a study of blood T cell repertoires in COVID-19. Assay: immunoSEQ multiplex PCR; the TCRdb copy retains only in-frame clones and omits some. The sample lists about 190,000 clones, 70% to 90% occurring once. Sequenced: peripheral blood. These receptors all stem from a man aged 25 to 40 with acute or convalescent COVID-19.

This clone was detected only once. V usage is TRBV30 and J usage is TRBJ2-6; 7 bases match TRBD2. CDR1 is GTSNPN and CDR2 is SVGIG in the germline V gene (reference sequence). This CDR3 contains 15 residues. Trimming cost V 3 bases and J 4 bases; bases outside gene matches: 6. The CDR3 DNA sequence: TGTGCCTGGAGCTGGCGGGGGTCCGGGGCCAACGTCCTGACTTTC. It specifies CAWSWRGSGANVLTF.

This clone was detected only once. The rearrangement links TRBV18 to TRBJ1-6, with unresolved D. V shed 2 bases and J shed 0 bases, with 17 bases lying between them. CDR1 is KGHSH and CDR2 is LQKENI in the germline V gene. This CDR3 has 19 residues. The CDR3 reads CASSPFTALTSSYNSPLHF. CDR3 DNA: TGTGCCAGCTCACCATTCACAGCTTTGACGAGCTCCTATAATTCACCCCTCCACTTT.

The rearrangement links TRBV30 to TRBJ2-3; 11 nucleotides align to TRBD2. The CDR3 loop spans 15 amino acids. The germline V gene encodes CDR1 GTSNPN and CDR2 SVGIG (reference sequence). J lost 0 bases, V lost 5 bases, and 4 bases had no gene match. As DNA, the CDR3 is TGTGCCTGGGGGGGACTAGCGGTTAGCACAGATACGCAGTATTTT. As protein: CAWGGLAVSTDTQYF. The whole variable domain, filled in from reference TRBV30 and TRBJ2-3, reads SQTIHQWPATLVQPVGSPLSLECTVEGTSNPNLYWYRQAAGRGLQLLFYSVGIGQISSEVPQNLSASRPQDRQFILSSKKLLLSDSGFYLCAWGGLAVSTDTQYFGPGTRLTVL.

The chain has TRBV5-1 and TRBJ1-6, with a tentative D call TRBD1 (5 bases). Trimming stripped 2 bases from V and 5 bases from J, with 5 bases between. CDR1 SGHRS and CDR2 YFSETQ come from the germline V gene. The CDR3 loop spans 13 amino acids. This CDR3 reads CASSLQDNSPLHF. In DNA form, the CDR3 reads TGCGCCAGCAGCTTACAGGATAATTCACCCCTCCACTTT. The full variable domain, in which reference TRBV5-1 and TRBJ1-6 provide the parts outside the CDR3, is KAGVTQTPRYLIKTRGQQVTLSCSPISGHRSVSWYQQTPGQGLQFLFEYFSETQRNKGNFPGRFSGRQFSNSRSEMNVSTLELGDSALYLCASSLQDNSPLHFGNGTRLTVT.

This chain connects TRBV19 to TRBJ2-1, with 8 bases lining up with TRBD1. CDR1 and CDR2 (germline): LNHDA, SQIVND (reference sequence). The length of the CDR3 is 13 residues. Trimming removed 8 bases from V and 4 bases from J; junction bases left unmatched: 4. The CDR3 spells CASEDRDYNEQFF. CDR3 coding DNA: TGTGCCAGTGAGGACAGGGATTACAATGAGCAGTTCTTC.

The chain joins TRBV19 to TRBJ2-6; the D gene is possibly TRBD1 (5 bases). Germline assignment: CDR1 LNHDA and CDR2 SQIVND (reference sequence). The CDR3 has 15 residues. Trimming cost V 5 bases and J 0 bases, with 8 bases left between them. CDR3 residues: CASSPQGSGANVLTF. The CDR3 region has the DNA TGTGCCAGTAGTCCCCAGGGCTCTGGGGCCAACGTCCTGACTTTC.

The table lists this clone with a count of one. This chain connects TRBV6-1 to TRBJ2-7; 9 bases align to TRBD1. This CDR3 spans 15 amino acids. The germline gives CDR1 MNHNS, CDR2 SASEGT. The J segment lost 3 bases and the V segment lost 1 base, leaving 4 bases of the junction unmatched. CDR3 region: CASSEGGTGYYEQYF. CDR3 in DNA: TGTGCCAGCAGTGAAGGAGGGACAGGGTACTACGAGCAGTACTTC.

This clone was counted a single time. The chain employs TRBV5-8 and TRBJ1-2; D gene ambiguous. The germline V gene has CDR1 SGHTS and CDR2 YDEGEE. The CDR3 is 12 amino acids. The V end lost 4 bases, the J end lost 1 base, and 5 bases lay between the germline ends. The chain's CDR3 is CASSLLNYGYTF. DNA of the CDR3: TGTGCCAGCAGCCTACTTAACTATGGCTACACCTTC.

Here the CDR3 reads CASSFFQGAAYEQYF. For the CDR3, the DNA is TGTGCCAGCAGTTTCTTCCAGGGGGCAGCCTACGAGCAGTACTTC. The genes are TRBV28 and TRBJ2-7; TRBD1 matches 8 bases. The V gene end was trimmed by 3 bases and the J gene end by 2 bases; junction bases not matched to a gene: 6. The germline V gene encodes CDR1 MDHEN and CDR2 SYDVKM. The CDR3 length is 15 residues.

The chain recombines TRBV5-1 with TRBJ1-6, with 8 bases aligning to TRBD1. Trimming at V came to 1 base and at J to 8 bases, leaving 5 bases not matched to a gene. CDR3 length: 15 residues. Per germline, CDR1 SGHRS and CDR2 YFSETQ. The CDR3 sequence: CASSLLAGGDSPLHF. The CDR3 DNA reads as TGCGCCAGCAGCTTGTTAGCAGGGGGCGATTCACCCCTCCACTTT.